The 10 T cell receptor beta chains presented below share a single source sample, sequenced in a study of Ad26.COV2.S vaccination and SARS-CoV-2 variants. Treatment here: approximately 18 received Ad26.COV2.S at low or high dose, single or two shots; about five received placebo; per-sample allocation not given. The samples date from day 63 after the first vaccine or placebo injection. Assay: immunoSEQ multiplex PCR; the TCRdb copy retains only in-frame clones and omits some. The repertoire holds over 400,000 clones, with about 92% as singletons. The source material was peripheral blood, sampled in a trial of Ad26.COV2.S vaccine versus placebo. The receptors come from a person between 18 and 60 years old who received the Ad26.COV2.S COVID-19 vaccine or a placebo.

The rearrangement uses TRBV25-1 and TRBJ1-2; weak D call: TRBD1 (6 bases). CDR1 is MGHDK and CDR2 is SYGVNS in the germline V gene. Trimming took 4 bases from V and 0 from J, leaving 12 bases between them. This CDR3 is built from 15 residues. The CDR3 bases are TGTGCCAGCAGTGGTCGCCAGGGGTCTAACTATGGCTACACCTTC. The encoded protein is CASSGRQGSNYGYTF.

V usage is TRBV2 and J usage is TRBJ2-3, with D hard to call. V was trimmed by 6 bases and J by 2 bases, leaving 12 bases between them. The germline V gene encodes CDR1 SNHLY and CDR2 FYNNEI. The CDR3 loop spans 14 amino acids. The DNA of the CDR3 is TGTGCCAGCAGGCTGGATCCAACCACAGATACGCAGTATTTT. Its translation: CASRLDPTTDTQYF.

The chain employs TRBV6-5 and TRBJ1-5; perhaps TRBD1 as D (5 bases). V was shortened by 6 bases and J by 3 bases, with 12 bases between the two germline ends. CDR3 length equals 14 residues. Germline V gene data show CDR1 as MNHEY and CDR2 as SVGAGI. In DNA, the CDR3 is TGTGCCAGCAGCCGGGGGTTGGACAATCAGCCCCAGCATTTT. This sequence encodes CASSRGLDNQPQHF.

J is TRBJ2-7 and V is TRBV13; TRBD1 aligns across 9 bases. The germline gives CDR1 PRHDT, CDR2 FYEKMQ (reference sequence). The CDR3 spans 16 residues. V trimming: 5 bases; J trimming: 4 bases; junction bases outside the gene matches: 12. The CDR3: CASSPGQGARTYEQYF. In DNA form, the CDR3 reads TGTGCCAGCAGCCCGGGACAGGGAGCACGAACATACGAGCAGTACTTC. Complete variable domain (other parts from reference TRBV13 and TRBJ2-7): AAGVIQSPRHLIKEKRETATLKCYPIPRHDTVYWYQQGPGQDPQFLISFYEKMQSDKGSIPDRFSAQQFSDYHSELNMSSLELGDSALYFCASSPGQGARTYEQYFGPGTRLTVT.

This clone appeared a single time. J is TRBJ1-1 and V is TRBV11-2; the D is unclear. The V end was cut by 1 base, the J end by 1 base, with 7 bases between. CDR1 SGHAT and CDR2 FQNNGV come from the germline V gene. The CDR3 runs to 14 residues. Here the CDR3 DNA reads TGTGCCAGCAGCTTAGGACGGCAGAACACTGAAGCTTTCTTT. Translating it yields CASSLGRQNTEAFF.

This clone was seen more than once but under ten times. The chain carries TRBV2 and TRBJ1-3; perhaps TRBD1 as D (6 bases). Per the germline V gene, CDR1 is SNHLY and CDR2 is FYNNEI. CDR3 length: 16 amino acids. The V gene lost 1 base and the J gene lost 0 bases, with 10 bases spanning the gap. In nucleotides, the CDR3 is TGTGCCAGCAGTGAAGGGGCAGGGGCCTCTGGAAACACCATATATTTT. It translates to CASSEGAGASGNTIYF.

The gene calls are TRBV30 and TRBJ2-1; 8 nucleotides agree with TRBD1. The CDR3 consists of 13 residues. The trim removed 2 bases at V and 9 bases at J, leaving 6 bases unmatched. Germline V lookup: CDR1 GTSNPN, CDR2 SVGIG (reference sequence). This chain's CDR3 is CAWSPTGDGEQFF. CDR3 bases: TGTGCCTGGAGTCCGACAGGGGACGGTGAGCAGTTCTTC.

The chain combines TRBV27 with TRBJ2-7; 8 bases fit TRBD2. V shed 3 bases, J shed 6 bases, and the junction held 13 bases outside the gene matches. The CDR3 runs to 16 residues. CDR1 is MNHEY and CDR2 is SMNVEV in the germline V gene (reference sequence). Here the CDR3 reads CASSLAGGAHPSEQYF. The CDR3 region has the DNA TGTGCCAGCAGTTTGGCGGGAGGTGCCCACCCTTCCGAGCAGTACTTC.

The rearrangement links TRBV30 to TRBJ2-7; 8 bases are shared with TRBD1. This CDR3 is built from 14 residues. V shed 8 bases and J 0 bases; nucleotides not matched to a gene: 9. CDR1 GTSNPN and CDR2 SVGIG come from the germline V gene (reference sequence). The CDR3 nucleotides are TGTGCCGGAGCGGTAGGGACAGGCTCCTACGAGCAGTACTTC. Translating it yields CAGAVGTGSYEQYF.

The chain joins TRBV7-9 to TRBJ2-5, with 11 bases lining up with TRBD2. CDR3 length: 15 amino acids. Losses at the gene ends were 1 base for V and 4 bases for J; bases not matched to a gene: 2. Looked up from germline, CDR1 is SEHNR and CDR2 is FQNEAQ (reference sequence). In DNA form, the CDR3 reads TGTGCCAGCAGCTTAGTACTAGCGGGAGTAGAGACCCAGTACTTC. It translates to CASSLVLAGVETQYF.